These T cell receptor beta chains were read from a single sample in a study of tumor-infiltrating lymphocytes in primary liver carcinoma. TCRdb recomputed calls from the multiplex PCR reads with MiXCR, one row per CDR3 protein. The sample lists about 180,000 distinct CDR3 sequences; around 60% were seen once. Material for sequencing was peripheral blood. The receptors shown here come from a man aged 35 to 55 with primary liver carcinoma and hepatitis B virus infection. Both conserved end residues are part of each CDR3. D genes are given only for firm matches. Size is omitted from some rows. Given values are once, few, many or a class for expanded clones.

- many TRBJ2-3 TRBV6-2/TRBV6-3 CASSKPGRDTQYF TGTGCCAGCAGTAAACCGGGGAGGGATACGCAGTATTTT
- many TRBJ2-6 TRBV4-2 CASSPQEDLAGANVLTF TGTGCCAGCAGCCCCCAAGAAGATTTGGCTGGGGCCAACGTCCTGACTTTC
- - TRBJ2-3 TRBV11-2 CASGLDSRQCTDTQYF TGTGCCAGCGGCTTAGATAGTCGACAGTGTACAGATACGCAGTATTTT
- few TRBJ2-7 TRBV6-5 CASRKTRGEQYF TGTGCCAGCAGAAAGACCCGGGGCGAGCAGTACTTC
- - TRBJ2-7 TRBV6-5 CASNLGASSYEQYF TGTGCCAGCAATTTGGGTGCAAGCTCCTACGAGCAGTACTTC
- - TRBJ1-2 TRBV5-6 CASSPPGAARDYGYTF TGTGCCAGCAGCCCGCCCGGGGCCGCGAGGGACTATGGCTACACCTTC
- - TRBJ2-3 TRBV30 CAWSFFGSGDTQYF TGTGCCTGGAGTTTCTTCGGTAGCGGTGATACGCAGTATTTT
- - TRBJ1-1 TRBV12-3/TRBV12-4 CASSPNMGHTEAFF TGTGCCAGCAGTCCGAACATGGGGCACACTGAAGCTTTCTTT
- - TRBJ2-1 TRBV11-2 CASNSRQVMVVEQFF TGTGCCAGTAACTCGAGACAGGTAATGGTTGTTGAGCAGTTCTTC
TRBD2 once TRBJ2-7 TRBV11-2 CVSSLGLAGGSEQYF TGTGTCAGCAGCTTAGGTCTAGCGGGAGGCTCCGAGCAGTACTTC
- - TRBJ2-1 TRBV12-3/TRBV12-4 CASSLGAGGNNEQFF TGTGCCAGCAGTTTAGGGGCAGGGGGGAACAATGAGCAGTTCTTC
- - TRBJ2-6 TRBV6-5 CASSERLEISGTNVLTF TGTGCCAGCAGCGAGCGGCTCGAGATATCTGGGACCAACGTCCTGACTTTC
- - TRBJ1-1 TRBV11-2 CAISLGPGRVGPEAFF TGTGCCATCAGCTTAGGGCCCGGCAGGGTGGGTCCTGAAGCTTTCTTT
- - TRBJ2-2 TRBV2 CASSEAHRGLFF TGTGCCAGCAGTGAGGCGCACCGCGGGCTGTTTTTT
- - TRBJ2-5 TRBV6-5 CASRPPPPETEAQYF TGTGCCAGCAGACCCCCGCCCCCTGAGACGGAGGCCCAGTACTTC
- few TRBJ1-2 TRBV6-6 CASSLAQGANYGYTF TGTGCCAGCAGTTTGGCACAGGGAGCTAACTATGGCTACACCTTC
- many TRBJ1-2 TRBV11-2 CASSLVDRSYERYTF TGTGCCAGCAGCTTAGTAGACAGGTCCTATGAACGCTACACCTTC
TRBD2 - TRBJ2-1 TRBV4-2 CAISQDTSGRIGDNEQFF TGCGCCATCAGCCAAGATACTAGCGGGAGGATTGGGGACAATGAGCAGTTCTTC
- - TRBJ2-3 TRBV14 CASSHTDTQYF TGTGCCAGCAGCCACACAGATACGCAGTATTTT
TRBD2 many TRBJ2-5 TRBV29-1 CSVSSGRGETQYF TGCAGCGTATCTAGCGGGAGAGGAGAGACCCAGTACTTC
- - TRBJ2-3 TRBV29-1 CSVETSGRPDTQYF TGCAGCGTTGAGACCTCCGGGCGCCCAGATACGCAGTATTTT
- few TRBJ1-1 TRBV4-1 CASSQEGAGNTEAFF TGCGCCAGCAGCCAAGAGGGGGCAGGGAACACTGAAGCTTTCTTT
TRBD1 - TRBJ1-1 TRBV11-2 CASSADRGDHAFF TGTGCCAGTAGCGCCGACAGGGGCGACCATGCTTTCTTT
TRBD2 - TRBJ2-3 TRBV5-6 CASSLGLAGDRTDTQYF TGTGCCAGCAGCCTGGGACTAGCGGGAGATCGCACAGATACGCAGTATTTT
- - TRBJ1-5 TRBV6-5 CASSRTVEYNQPQHF TGTGCCAGCAGCAGGACAGTAGAATATAATCAGCCCCAGCATTTT
TRBD1 many TRBJ2-1 TRBV11-2 CASSTGANEQFF TGTGCCAGCAGCACAGGGGCCAATGAGCAGTTCTTC
TRBD2 many TRBJ2-7 TRBV6-6 CAISGGSSYEQYF TGTGCCATCTCCGGGGGGAGCTCCTACGAGCAGTACTTC
- - TRBJ2-3 TRBV6-1 CASRAESTDTQYF TGTGCCAGCAGAGCGGAGAGCACAGATACGCAGTATTTT
- - TRBJ2-5 TRBV29-1 CSVASGTGVWETQHF -
TRBD1 - TRBJ1-2 TRBV12-3/TRBV12-4 CASSPRGGDGYTF TGTGCCAGCAGCCCCAGGGGGGGCGACGGCTACACCTTC
TRBD2 few TRBJ2-7 TRBV11-2 CASTPTAGVVTYEQYF TGTGCCAGCACCCCCACCGCGGGGGTGGTAACCTACGAGCAGTACTTC
- - TRBJ2-5 TRBV4-1 CASSLSGTWDETQYF TGCGCCAGCAGCCTAAGCGGGACATGGGATGAGACCCAGTACTTC
TRBD2 many TRBJ2-3 TRBV11-2 CASSYSGRATDTQYF TGTGCCAGCAGCTACAGCGGGAGGGCCACAGATACGCAGTATTTT
- - TRBJ2-5 TRBV10-3 CAKMQGKQETQYF TGTGCTAAAATGCAGGGGAAACAAGAGACCCAGTACTTC
- - TRBJ1-1 TRBV11-2 CASSLGGGAEAFF TGTGCCAGCAGTTTAGGCGGGGGCGCTGAAGCTTTCTTT
TRBD1 - TRBJ1-5 TRBV10-3 CAISDGTGGIFSDEPQHF TGTGCCATCAGTGACGGGACAGGGGGAATATTTAGCGATGAGCCCCAGCATTTT
- once TRBJ2-7 TRBV30 CAWRGGMRRDEQYF TGTGCCTGGAGAGGAGGAATGCGGAGGGACGAGCAGTACTTC
TRBD1 - TRBJ1-2 TRBV6-2/TRBV6-3 CASCYSGQVYGYTF TGTGCCAGCTGTTACTCCGGACAGGTCTATGGCTACACCTTC
- - TRBJ2-5 TRBV5-1 CASSLEQQETQYF TGCGCCAGCAGCTTGGAACAGCAAGAGACCCAGTACTTC
- - TRBJ1-2 TRBV5-5 CASSNRDARWGYTF TGTGCCAGCAGCAACCGGGACGCCCGCTGGGGCTACACCTTC